Listed below are T cell receptor beta chains from one sample, sequenced in a study of blood T cell repertoires in COVID-19. Method: immunoSEQ multiplex PCR; TCRdb's copy keeps in-frame clones and lacks some. This repertoire shows around 430,000 clones, roughly 89% found once; its top ten account for 10%. Source material: PBMCs or T cells enriched from blood (not recorded which). All receptors come from a woman in her fifties or sixties who had recovered from COVID-19. Both conserved end residues are part of each CDR3. A D gene is named only where the DNA matches it firmly. Clone size, where shown, is once, few, many, or a class for clones that have expanded.

TRBV29-1,TRBJ2-5,NA,NA,CSSCPSKEGGIGTQYF,TGCAGCTCCTGTCCGTCTAAGGAGGGTGGGATAGGGACCCAGTACTTC
TRBV6-1,TRBJ1-1,NA,NA,CASSESGAARIDMNTEAFF,TGTGCCAGCAGTGAATCTGGGGCCGCCCGAATCGACATGAACACTGAAGCTTTCTTT
TRBV5-1,TRBJ1-1,NA,TRBD1,CASSLVPRQGRGGMNTEAFF,TGCGCCAGCAGCTTGGTCCCGCGACAGGGTCGGGGGGGGATGAACACTGAAGCTTTCTTT
TRBV4-1,TRBJ2-6,NA,NA,CASSQPGVTGANVLTF,TGCGCCAGCAGCCAACCCGGGGTCACTGGGGCCAACGTCCTGACTTTC
TRBV6-1,TRBJ1-2,NA,NA,CASSEIPTVDANYGYTF,TGTGCCAGCAGTGAAATCCCGACAGTGGACGCTAACTATGGCTACACCTTC
TRBV5-4,TRBJ2-7,NA,NA,CASSLALGGGGPYEQYF,TGTGCCAGCAGCTTGGCCCTGGGAGGGGGGGGGCCCTACGAGCAGTACTTC
TRBV9,TRBJ2-7,NA,TRBD2,CASSEGGSGSYEQYF,TGTGCCAGCAGCGAAGGGGGGAGCGGGAGCTACGAGCAGTACTTC
TRBV7-9,TRBJ1-1,many,NA,CASSLALTRAFF,TGTGCCAGCAGCTTAGCGTTGACTAGGGCTTTCTTT
TRBV4-2,TRBJ2-3,NA,NA,CASRPRQGTTDTQYF,TGTGCCAGCAGACCTAGGCAGGGCACGACAGATACGCAGTATTTT
TRBV5-1,TRBJ2-3,NA,NA,CASSLGGLSTDTQYF,TGCGCCAGCAGCTTGGGGGGACTCAGCACAGATACGCAGTATTTT
TRBV27,TRBJ2-5,NA,TRBD2,CASSKLLAGGHKTQYF,TGTGCCAGCAGTAAGCTCCTAGCGGGCGGGCATAAGACCCAGTACTTC
TRBV5-5,TRBJ1-1,NA,TRBD1,CASSAGQGVNTEAFF,TGTGCCAGCAGCGCGGGACAGGGGGTGAACACTGAAGCTTTCTTT
TRBV6-5,TRBJ2-6,NA,NA,CASSFSGGSESDLTF,TGTGCCAGCAGCTTCAGCGGTGGCAGTGAAAGCGACCTGACTTTC
TRBV27,TRBJ1-5,NA,NA,CASRPATGTQPQHF,TGTGCCAGCAGACCCGCTACAGGGACTCAGCCCCAGCATTTT
TRBV11-2,TRBJ2-2,NA,NA,CASSSQQGTGELFF,TGTGCCAGCAGCTCCCAACAGGGCACCGGGGAGCTGTTTTTT
TRBV13,TRBJ2-1,NA,TRBD2,CASSSIWTSGGAGEQFF,TGTGCCAGCAGCTCAATCTGGACTAGCGGGGGGGCCGGTGAGCAGTTCTTC
TRBV15,TRBJ1-4,NA,TRBD1,CATSTPNRQGDEKLFF,TGTGCCACCAGCACTCCAAACCGACAGGGGGATGAAAAACTGTTTTTT
TRBV28,TRBJ2-5,once,NA,CASTSIGEETQYF,TGTGCCAGCACCTCCATAGGGGAAGAGACCCAGTACTTC
TRBV7-8,TRBJ2-7,NA,TRBD2,CASSLSGGASYEQYF,TGTGCCAGCAGCTTAAGCGGGGGGGCCTCCTACGAGCAGTACTTC
TRBV2,TRBJ1-1,few,TRBD1,CASINNRGVEAFF,TGTGCCAGCATCAACAACAGGGGGGTCGAAGCTTTCTTT
TRBV14,TRBJ1-6,NA,NA,CASSQDLTASSPLHF,TGTGCCAGCAGCCAAGATTTGACAGCGAGTTCACCCCTCCACTTT
TRBV4-1,TRBJ2-7,NA,TRBD1,CASSQAPQGEEQYF,TGCGCCAGCAGCCAAGCCCCCCAGGGGGAAGAGCAGTACTTC
TRBV4-1,TRBJ1-5,few,NA,CASSQAGWSNQPQHF,TGCGCCAGCAGCCAAGCAGGGTGGAGCAATCAGCCCCAGCATTTT
TRBV4-3,TRBJ1-2,NA,NA,CASSQETGNYGYTF,TGCGCCAGCAGCCAAGAGACGGGAAACTATGGCTACACCTTC
TRBV7-3,TRBJ1-3,NA,NA,CASTHYSGNTIYF,TGTGCCTCAACACATTACTCTGGAAACACCATATATTTT
TRBV7-2,TRBJ1-2,NA,NA,CASSLIGGSYTF,TGTGCCAGCAGCTTAATCGGAGGGAGCTACACCTTC
TRBV30,TRBJ1-2,NA,NA,CAWSRQTYGYTF,TGTGCCTGGAGCAGACAGACTTATGGCTACACCTTC
TRBV28,TRBJ2-5,NA,NA,CASSHAGRGQETQYF,TGTGCCAGCAGCCATGCAGGGCGGGGCCAAGAGACCCAGTACTTC
TRBV5-8,TRBJ2-2,few,NA,CASSLGQRGTGELFF,TGTGCCAGCAGCTTAGGGCAGAGAGGGACCGGGGAGCTGTTTTTT
TRBV7-7,TRBJ2-7,NA,NA,CASSSGVGGYEQYF,TGTGCTAGCAGCTCCGGGGTAGGAGGCTACGAGCAGTACTTC
TRBV7-2,TRBJ1-2,NA,NA,CASSLVSGIPASSTF,TGTGCCAGCAGCTTAGTGAGCGGGATTCCCGCTTCATCGACCTTC
TRBV2,TRBJ2-7,once,NA,CASTGNSYEQYF,TGTGCCAGCACGGGGAATTCCTACGAGCAGTACTTC
TRBV7-8,TRBJ1-4,NA,TRBD1,CASSQAGTGGDEKLFF,TGTGCCAGCAGCCAAGCCGGGACAGGGGGAGATGAAAAACTGTTTTTT
TRBV27,TRBJ2-7,NA,TRBD1,CASSLNSPRDRGPFYEQYF,TGTGCCAGCAGTTTAAACTCCCCCCGGGACAGGGGACCCTTTTACGAGCAGTACTTC
TRBV27,TRBJ1-5,few,NA,CASSPGGAPYSNQPQHF,TGTGCCAGCAGTCCGGGGGGCGCTCCCTATAGCAATCAGCCCCAGCATTTT
TRBV6-5,TRBJ1-5,NA,NA,CASSSPGTPVSLQHF,TGTGCCAGCAGTTCCCCCGGGACACCCGTCTCGCTCCAGCATTTT
TRBV30,TRBJ2-7,once,NA,CAWGLAAGLEQYF,TGTGCCTGGGGCCTGGCGGCGGGGCTCGAGCAGTACTTC
TRBV6-4,TRBJ1-2,once,TRBD1,CASSVRSAGTGSGYTF,TGTGCCAGCAGTGTGCGGTCGGCCGGGACAGGGTCTGGCTACACCTTC
TRBV9,TRBJ2-5,once,NA,CASSVGQGGETQYF,TGTGCCAGCAGCGTAGGGCAGGGAGGAGAGACCCAGTACTTC
TRBV5-5,TRBJ1-6,NA,NA,CASSLDWGLVNSPLHF,TGTGCCAGCAGCTTGGATTGGGGCCTGGTCAATTCACCCCTCCACTTT
TRBV6-6,TRBJ1-2,NA,NA,CASSYWGEGNGYTF,TGTGCCAGCAGTTATTGGGGGGAGGGTAACGGCTACACCTTC
TRBV30,TRBJ1-1,once,TRBD1,CAWSVTGQGEAFF,TGTGCCTGGAGTGTAACCGGACAGGGTGAAGCTTTCTTT
TRBV9,TRBJ2-1,NA,NA,CASSVVPLSYNEQFF,TGTGCCAGCAGCGTAGTCCCCCTCTCCTACAATGAGCAGTTCTTC
TRBV10-3,TRBJ2-5,NA,NA,CAIRGGETQYF,TGTGCCATCAGGGGGGGAGAGACCCAGTACTTC
TRBV10-1,TRBJ2-7,NA,TRBD1,CASSLSGAGGYQDYEQYF,TGCGCCAGCAGTCTTAGTGGGGCAGGGGGCTATCAAGACTACGAGCAGTACTTC
TRBV3-1/TRBV3-2,TRBJ2-7,NA,NA,CASSRTGGGQGYEQYF,TGTGCCAGCAGCCGTACGGGGGGGGGACAGGGCTACGAGCAGTACTTC
TRBV28,TRBJ2-1,NA,NA,CASSWGSYNEQFF,TGTGCCAGCAGTTGGGGCAGCTACAATGAGCAGTTCTTC
TRBV6-1,TRBJ2-7,NA,TRBD2,CASSEPGLDREQYF,TGTGCCAGCAGTGAGCCCGGACTAGACCGTGAGCAGTACTTC
TRBV7-2,TRBJ1-4,NA,TRBD1,CASSFVQGAGEKLFF,TGTGCCAGCAGCTTCGTACAGGGGGCCGGTGAAAAACTGTTTTTT
TRBV15,TRBJ2-3,NA,NA,CATSTAGLLTDTQYF,TGTGCCACCAGCACCGCGGGACTGCTCACAGATACGCAGTATTTT
TRBV2,TRBJ2-7,NA,TRBD2,CASSDPFGGYEQYF,TGTGCCAGCAGTGATCCATTCGGGGGGTACGAGCAGTACTTC
TRBV5-6,TRBJ2-7,NA,TRBD1,CASSIGQGGEQYF,TGTGCCAGCAGCATTGGACAGGGAGGCGAGCAGTACTTC
TRBV9,TRBJ2-1,once,TRBD2,CASSVVGGGLEQFF,TGTGCCAGCAGCGTAGTCGGCGGGGGGCTAGAGCAGTTCTTC
TRBV3-1/TRBV3-2,TRBJ1-6,few,NA,CASSHNEGDRYNSPLHF,TGTGCCAGCAGCCATAACGAGGGGGACCGCTATAATTCACCCCTCCACTTT